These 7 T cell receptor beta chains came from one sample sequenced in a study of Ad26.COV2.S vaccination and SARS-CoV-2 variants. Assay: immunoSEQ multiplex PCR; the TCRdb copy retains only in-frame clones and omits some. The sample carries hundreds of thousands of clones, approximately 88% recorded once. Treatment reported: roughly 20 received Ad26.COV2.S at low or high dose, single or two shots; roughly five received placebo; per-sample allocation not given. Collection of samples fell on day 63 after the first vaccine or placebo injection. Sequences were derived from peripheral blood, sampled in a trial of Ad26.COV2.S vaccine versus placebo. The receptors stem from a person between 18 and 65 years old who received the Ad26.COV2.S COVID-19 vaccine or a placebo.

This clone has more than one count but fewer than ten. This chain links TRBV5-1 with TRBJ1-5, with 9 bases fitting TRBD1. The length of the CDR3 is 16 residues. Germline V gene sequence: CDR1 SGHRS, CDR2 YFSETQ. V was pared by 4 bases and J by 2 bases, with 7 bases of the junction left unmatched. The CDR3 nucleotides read TGCGCCAGCAGCATCGGGGACAGGGACGGCAATCAGCCCCAGCATTTT. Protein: CASSIGDRDGNQPQHF.

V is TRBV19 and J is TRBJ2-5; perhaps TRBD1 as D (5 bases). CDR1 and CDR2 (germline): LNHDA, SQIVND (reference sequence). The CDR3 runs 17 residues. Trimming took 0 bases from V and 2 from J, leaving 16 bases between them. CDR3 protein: CASSIDPPGIGQETQYF. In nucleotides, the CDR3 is TGTGCCAGTAGTATAGATCCCCCAGGGATTGGGCAAGAGACCCAGTACTTC. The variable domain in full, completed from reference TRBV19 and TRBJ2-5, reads DGGITQSPKYLFRKEGQNVTLSCEQNLNHDAMYWYRQDPGQGLRLIYYSQIVNDFQKGDIAEGYSVSREKKESFPLTVTSAQKNPTAFYLCASSIDPPGIGQETQYFGPGTRLLVL.

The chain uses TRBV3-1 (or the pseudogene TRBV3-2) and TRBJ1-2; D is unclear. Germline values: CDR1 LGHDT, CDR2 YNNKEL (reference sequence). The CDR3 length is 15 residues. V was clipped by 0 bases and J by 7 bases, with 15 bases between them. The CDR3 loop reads CASSQDPRNRRGYTF. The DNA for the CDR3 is TGTGCCAGCAGCCAAGATCCGCGGAACCGCCGTGGCTACACCTTC.

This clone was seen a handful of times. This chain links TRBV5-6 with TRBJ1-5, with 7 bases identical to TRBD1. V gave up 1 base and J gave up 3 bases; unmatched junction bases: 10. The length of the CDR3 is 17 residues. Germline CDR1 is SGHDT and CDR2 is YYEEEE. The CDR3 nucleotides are TGTGCCAGCAGCTTGAGGTTTCCGGGACAGTACAATCAGCCCCAGCATTTT. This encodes CASSLRFPGQYNQPQHF.

The CDR3, as DNA: TGCGCCAGCAGCCCTGAGGGGGGGAACAATCAGCCCCAGCATTTT. Its protein is CASSPEGGNNQPQHF. V gene TRBV5-1 combines with J gene TRBJ1-5, with D possibly being TRBD1 (6 bases). Germline loops: CDR1 SGHRS, CDR2 YFSETQ. Deletions cut 4 bases from V and 3 bases from J, with 14 bases between. This CDR3 has 15 residues.

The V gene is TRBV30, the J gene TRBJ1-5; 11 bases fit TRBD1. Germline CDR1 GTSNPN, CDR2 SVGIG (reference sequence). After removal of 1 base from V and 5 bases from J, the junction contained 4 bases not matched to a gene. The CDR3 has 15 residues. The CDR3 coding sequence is TGTGCCTGGAGTGAGGGACAGGGGGGGTATCAGCCCCAGCATTTT. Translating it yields CAWSEGQGGYQPQHF.

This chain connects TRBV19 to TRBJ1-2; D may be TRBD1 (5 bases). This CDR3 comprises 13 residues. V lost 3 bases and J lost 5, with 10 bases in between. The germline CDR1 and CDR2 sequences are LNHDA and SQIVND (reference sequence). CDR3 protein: CASSIAGSYGYTF. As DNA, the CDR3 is TGTGCCAGTAGTATCGCAGGGTCTTATGGCTACACCTTC.